This T cell receptor beta chain emerged from a study of tumor-infiltrating lymphocytes in oesophageal squamous cell carcinoma. The CDR3 has 14 residues. Each CDR3 protein is one row after TCRdb ran MiXCR on the PCR reads. The table includes 10,000 to 15,000 distinct CDR3 sequences, roughly 50% detected once. The source of this sequence is a female donor with esophageal squamous cell carcinoma. The chain links TRBV12-3 or TRBV12-4 to TRBJ2-7, with TRBD2 as a possible D gene (5 bases). TRBJ2-5 explains the end of the DNA better; the J call may be wrong. Input material: esophageal tumor tissue. The CDR3 DNA sequence: TGTGCCAGCGCCCGGGGTTTTGGCCAAGAGACCCAGTACTTC. It codes for CASARGFGQETQYF.